Listed here is a single TCR beta chain. V lost 5 bases to trimming and J lost 5 bases, with 15 bases between them. The CDR3 is made up of 14 amino acids. Germline values: CDR1 SGHNT, CDR2 YENEEA. The protocol was immunoSEQ multiplex PCR, while the TCRdb copy is restricted to in-frame clones and leaves out a portion. The data contain 20,000 to 30,000 clones, 75% to 90% of them singletons. The data belong to a study of preoperative IRX-2 immunotherapy in early breast cancer. Stated treatment: preoperative locoregional IRX-2 cytokine immunotherapy. Patients received preoperative, locoregional IRX-2 cytokine immunotherapy in a phase Ib study.

The TCR was taken from a human donor with breast cancer. The material was lymph node tissue, obtained after IRX-2 immunotherapy. The genes are TRBV11-3 and TRBJ1-1, with D unresolved. The CDR3 region has the DNA TGTGCCAGCAGCCCAGCCACTGGGCATACTGAAGCTTTCTTT. Translated, it gives CASSPATGHTEAFF. Full variable domain (missing parts from reference TRBV11-3 and TRBJ1-1): EAGVVQSPRYKIIEKKQPVAFWCNPISGHNTLYWYLQNLGQGPELLIRYENEEAVDDSQLPKDRFSAERLKGVDSTLKIQPAELGDSAVYLCASSPATGHTEAFFGQGTRLTVV.